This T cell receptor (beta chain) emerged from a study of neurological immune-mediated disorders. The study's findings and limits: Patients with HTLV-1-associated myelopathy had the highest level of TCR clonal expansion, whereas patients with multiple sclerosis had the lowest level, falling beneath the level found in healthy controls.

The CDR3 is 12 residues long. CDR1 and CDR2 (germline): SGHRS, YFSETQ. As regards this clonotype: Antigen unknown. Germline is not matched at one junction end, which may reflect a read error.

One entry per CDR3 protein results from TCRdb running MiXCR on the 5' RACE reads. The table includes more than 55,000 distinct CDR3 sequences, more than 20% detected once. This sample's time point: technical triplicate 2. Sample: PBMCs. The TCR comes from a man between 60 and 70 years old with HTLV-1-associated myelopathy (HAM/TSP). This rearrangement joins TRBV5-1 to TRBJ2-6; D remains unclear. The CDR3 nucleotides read TGCGCCTTAGTTCCCCAAGGAAACGTCATGACTTTC. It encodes CALVPQGNVMTF.